This T cell receptor beta chain comes out of a study of blood T cells in healthy people across ages. Study in general: Template switching caught about one barcoded beta molecule for each two T cells.

Through a sample-barcoded 5' primer and a J-beta primer mix, a second PCR was run for roughly 7 to 12 cycles. MiXCR, run by TCRdb on the 5' RACE reads, gives a single entry per CDR3 protein. Here the sample spans nearly 1 million distinct CDR3 sequences, roughly 51% being singletons. A word on this clonotype: Its antigen remains unknown.

General study findings and limits: Naive T cell percentage showed a strong correlation with the diversity of TCR beta. Per million T cells, TCR beta diversity dropped roughly linearly as age increased.

This TCR came from a woman in her fifties or sixties in good health. The sequenced sample consisted of blood.

The CDR3 sequence is CASSLGGTGRVETQYF. CDR3 DNA sequence: TGTGCCAGCAGCTTAGGCGGGACGGGGAGGGTGGAGACCCAGTACTTC. V is TRBV7-2 and J is TRBJ2-5; TRBD2 aligns across 7 bases. V dropped 1 base and J dropped 5; count of bases not matched to a gene: 10. There are 16 residues in the CDR3. The germline V gene has CDR1 SGHTA and CDR2 FQGNSA.